The table lists the clone carrying this T cell receptor beta chain with many counts. Sorted naive CD8 T cells, roughly 20,000 to 1,100,000, were sequenced from 10%, 30% or 50% RNA. Sorting isolated naive CD8 T cells as CD8+CD4-CCR7+CD45RA+ events. With V trimmed by 0 bases and J by 3 bases, 1 base remained unmatched. CDR3 size: 13 residues. Germline V gene lookup returns CDR1 DFQATT and CDR2 SNEGSKA (reference sequence). The data derive from a study of molecular identifiers for immune sequencing clone quantification. Background on the study: With replicates, the RNA of 20,000 or 100,000 naive CD8 cells was split five ways and four were sequenced.

Bulk libraries came from a prior protocol with listed TCR primers. Each CDR3 protein gets one entry after TCRdb re-called the PCR reads with MiXCR. This sample has roughly 97,000 distinct CDR3 sequences, with roughly a quarter found just once. The TCR originated in a human donor in good health. Some libraries in this study had Jurkat cell RNA spiked in. The chain joins TRBV20-1 to TRBJ2-7; 8 nucleotides align to TRBD2. The specimen sequenced was naive CD8+ T cells from blood, with Jurkat cell RNA spiked in. Subset specified: FACS-sorted CD8+CD4-CCR7+CD45RA+ naive T cells. DNA of the CDR3: TGCAGTGCTAGAGAAAGCGGGGGCTACGAGCAGTACTTC. Its translation: CSARESGGYEQYF.